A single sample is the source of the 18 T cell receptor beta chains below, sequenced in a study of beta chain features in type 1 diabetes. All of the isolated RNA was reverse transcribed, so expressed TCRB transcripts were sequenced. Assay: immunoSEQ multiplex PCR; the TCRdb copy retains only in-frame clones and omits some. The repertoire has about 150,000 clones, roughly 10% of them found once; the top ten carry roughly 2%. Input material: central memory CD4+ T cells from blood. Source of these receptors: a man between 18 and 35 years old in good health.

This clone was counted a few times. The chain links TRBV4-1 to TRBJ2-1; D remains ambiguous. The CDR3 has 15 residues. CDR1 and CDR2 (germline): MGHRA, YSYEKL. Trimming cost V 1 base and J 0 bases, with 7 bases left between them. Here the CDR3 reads CASSQGPNSYNEQFF. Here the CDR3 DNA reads TGCGCCAGCAGCCAAGGGCCCAACTCCTACAATGAGCAGTTCTTC.

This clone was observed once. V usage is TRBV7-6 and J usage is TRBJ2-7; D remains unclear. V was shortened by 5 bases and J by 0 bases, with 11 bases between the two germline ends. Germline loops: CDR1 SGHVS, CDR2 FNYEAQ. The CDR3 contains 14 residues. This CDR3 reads CASSGALSSYEQYF. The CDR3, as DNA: TGTGCCAGCAGCGGCGCCCTCAGCTCCTACGAGCAGTACTTC.

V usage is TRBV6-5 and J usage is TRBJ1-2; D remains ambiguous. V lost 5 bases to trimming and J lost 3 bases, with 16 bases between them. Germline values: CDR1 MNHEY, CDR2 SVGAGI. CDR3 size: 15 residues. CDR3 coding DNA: TGTGCCAGCAGTCCGACGGGCCCCGGTGACTATGGCTACACCTTC. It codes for CASSPTGPGDYGYTF.

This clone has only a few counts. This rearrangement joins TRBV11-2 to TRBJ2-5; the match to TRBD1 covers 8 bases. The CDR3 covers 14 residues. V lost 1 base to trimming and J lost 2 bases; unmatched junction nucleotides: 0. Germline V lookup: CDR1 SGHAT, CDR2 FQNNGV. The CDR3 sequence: CASSLGDRQETQYF. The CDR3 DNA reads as TGTGCCAGCAGCTTAGGGGACAGGCAAGAGACCCAGTACTTC.

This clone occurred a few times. The CDR3 coding sequence is TGTGCCAGCAGCGTAGGGGGGACTAATTCACCCCTCCACTTT. Translation gives CASSVGGTNSPLHF. The V call is TRBV9, the J call TRBJ1-6, with D tentatively TRBD1 (5 bases). The germline CDR1 and CDR2 sequences are SGDLS and YYNGEE. The CDR3 sequence is 14 residues long. Trimming pared 0 bases from V and 6 bases from J, leaving 7 bases between.

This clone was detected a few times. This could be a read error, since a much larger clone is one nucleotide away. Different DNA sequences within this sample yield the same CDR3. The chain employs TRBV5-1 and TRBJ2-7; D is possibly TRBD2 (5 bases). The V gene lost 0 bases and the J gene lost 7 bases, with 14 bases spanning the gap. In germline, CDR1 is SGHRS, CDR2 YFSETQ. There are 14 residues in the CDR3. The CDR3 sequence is CASSLGILAGEQYF. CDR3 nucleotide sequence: TGCGCCAGCAGCTTGGGGATCCTAGCCGGAGAGCAGTACTTC.

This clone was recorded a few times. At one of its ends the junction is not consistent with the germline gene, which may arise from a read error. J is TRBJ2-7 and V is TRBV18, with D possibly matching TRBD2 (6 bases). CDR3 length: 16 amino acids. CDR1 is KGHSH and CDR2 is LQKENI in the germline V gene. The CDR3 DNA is TGTGCCAGCGCACCCCCCCGTTCCGGGAGCTCCTACGAGCAGTACTTC. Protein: CASAPPRSGSSYEQYF.

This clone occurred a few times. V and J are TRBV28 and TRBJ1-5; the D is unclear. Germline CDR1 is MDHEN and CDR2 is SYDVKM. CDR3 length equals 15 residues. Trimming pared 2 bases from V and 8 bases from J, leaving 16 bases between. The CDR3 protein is CASSLHGGRGEPQHF. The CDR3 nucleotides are TGTGCCAGCAGTTTACACGGAGGGCGAGGAGAGCCCCAGCATTTT.

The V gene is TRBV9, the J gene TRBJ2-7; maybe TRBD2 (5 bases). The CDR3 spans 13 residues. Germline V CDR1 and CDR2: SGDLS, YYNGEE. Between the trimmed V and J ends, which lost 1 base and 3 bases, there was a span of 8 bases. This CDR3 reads CASSVTGDYEQYF. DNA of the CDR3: TGTGCCAGCAGCGTAACCGGGGACTACGAGCAGTACTTC.

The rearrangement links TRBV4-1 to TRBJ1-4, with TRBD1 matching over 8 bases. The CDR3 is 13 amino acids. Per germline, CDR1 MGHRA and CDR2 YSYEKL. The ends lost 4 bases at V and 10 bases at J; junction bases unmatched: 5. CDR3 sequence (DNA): TGCGCCAGCAGCCCAGGACAGGGAACAAAACTGTTTTTT. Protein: CASSPGQGTKLFF.

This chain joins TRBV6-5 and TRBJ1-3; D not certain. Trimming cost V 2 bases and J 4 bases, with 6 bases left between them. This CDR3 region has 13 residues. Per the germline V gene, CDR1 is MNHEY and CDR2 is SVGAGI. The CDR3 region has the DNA TGTGCCAGCAGTTACCGACGGGGAAACACCATATATTTT. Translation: CASSYRRGNTIYF.

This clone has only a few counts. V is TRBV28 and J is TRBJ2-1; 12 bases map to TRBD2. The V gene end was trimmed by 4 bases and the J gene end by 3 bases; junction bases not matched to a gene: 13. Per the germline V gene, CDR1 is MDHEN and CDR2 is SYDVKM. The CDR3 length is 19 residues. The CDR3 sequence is CASSSPSGGASLRYNEQFF. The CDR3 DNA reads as TGTGCCAGCAGTTCTCCTAGCGGGGGGGCCTCCCTCCGCTACAATGAGCAGTTCTTC.

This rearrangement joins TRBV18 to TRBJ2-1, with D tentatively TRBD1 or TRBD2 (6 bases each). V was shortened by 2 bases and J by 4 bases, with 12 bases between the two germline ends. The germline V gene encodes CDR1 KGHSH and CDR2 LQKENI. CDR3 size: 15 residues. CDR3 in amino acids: CASSPGGTQYNEQFF. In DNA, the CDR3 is TGTGCCAGCTCACCAGGCGGGACACAGTACAATGAGCAGTTCTTC.

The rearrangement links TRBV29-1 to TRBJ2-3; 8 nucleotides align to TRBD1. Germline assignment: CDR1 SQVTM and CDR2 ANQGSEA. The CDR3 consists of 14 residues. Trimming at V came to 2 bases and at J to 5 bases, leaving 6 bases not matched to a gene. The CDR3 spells CSVEQDRAGDTQYF. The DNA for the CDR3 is TGCAGCGTTGAACAGGACAGGGCGGGAGATACGCAGTATTTT.

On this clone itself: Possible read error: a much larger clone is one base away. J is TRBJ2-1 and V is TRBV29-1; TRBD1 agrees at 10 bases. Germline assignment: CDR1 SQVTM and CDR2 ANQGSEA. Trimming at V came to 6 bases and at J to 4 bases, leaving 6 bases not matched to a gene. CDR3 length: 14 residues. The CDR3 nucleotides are TGCAGCGTGCGCCGGGACAGGGGTTACAATGAGCAGTTCTTC. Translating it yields CSVRRDRGYNEQFF.

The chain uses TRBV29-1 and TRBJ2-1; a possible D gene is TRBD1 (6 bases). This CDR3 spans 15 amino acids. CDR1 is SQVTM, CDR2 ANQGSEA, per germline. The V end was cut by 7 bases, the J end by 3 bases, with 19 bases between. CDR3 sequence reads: CSGADRMVLYNEQFF. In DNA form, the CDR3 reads TGCAGCGGCGCTGACAGGATGGTCCTCTACAATGAGCAGTTCTTC.

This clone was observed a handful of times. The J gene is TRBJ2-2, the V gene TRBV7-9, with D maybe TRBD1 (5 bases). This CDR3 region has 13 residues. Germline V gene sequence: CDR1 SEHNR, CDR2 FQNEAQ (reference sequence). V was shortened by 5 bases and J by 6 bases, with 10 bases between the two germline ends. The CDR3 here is CASSLSGPGELFF. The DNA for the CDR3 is TGTGCCAGCAGCCTATCAGGGCCCGGGGAGCTGTTTTTT.

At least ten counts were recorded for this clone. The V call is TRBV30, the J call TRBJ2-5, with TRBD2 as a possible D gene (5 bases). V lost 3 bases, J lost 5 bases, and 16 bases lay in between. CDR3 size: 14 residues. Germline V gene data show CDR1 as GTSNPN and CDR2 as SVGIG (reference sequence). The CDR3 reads CAWRKRGRRETQYF. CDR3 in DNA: TGTGCCTGGAGGAAGAGAGGGCGGAGGGAGACCCAGTACTTC.